This TCR beta chain was documented in a study of T cells in Graves' hyperthyroidism and ophthalmopathy. The study, taken as a whole, reports: Most expanded thyroid clonotypes above 0.001 recurred in blood.

The CDR3 has 14 residues. V gave up 2 bases and J gave up 5 bases, with 10 bases separating them. Germline loops: CDR1 MNHNS, CDR2 SASEGT. From RNA transcripts, TCR beta CDR3 regions were amplified. Researchers ran a first-round RT-PCR on the TCR CDR3 using the HTBI primer set. In TCRdb, the multiplex PCR reads were re-called with MiXCR into one record per CDR3 protein. The sample lists more than 300,000 distinct CDR3 sequences; about 14% were seen once. This clonotype was counted at least ten times. What it binds is unknown. The sample consisted of blood. The chain employs TRBV6-1 and TRBJ2-1; D perhaps matches TRBD2 (6 bases). This TCR derives from a woman aged 30 to 39 with Graves' ophthalmopathy. The CDR3 loop is CASSEYGGNNEQFF. The CDR3 nucleotides are TGTGCCAGCAGTGAATACGGGGGTAACAATGAGCAGTTCTTC.